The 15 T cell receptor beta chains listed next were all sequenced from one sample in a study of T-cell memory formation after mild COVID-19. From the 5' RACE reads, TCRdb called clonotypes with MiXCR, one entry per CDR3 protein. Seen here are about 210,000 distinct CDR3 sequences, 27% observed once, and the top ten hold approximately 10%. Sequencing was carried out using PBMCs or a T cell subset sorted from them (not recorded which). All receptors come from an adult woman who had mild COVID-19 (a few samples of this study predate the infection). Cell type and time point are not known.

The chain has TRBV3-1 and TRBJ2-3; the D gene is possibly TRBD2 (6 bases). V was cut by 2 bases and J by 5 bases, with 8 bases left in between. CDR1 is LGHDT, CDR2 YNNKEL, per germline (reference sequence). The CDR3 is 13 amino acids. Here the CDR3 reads CASSQSGVDTQYF. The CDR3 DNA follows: TGTGCCAGCAGCCAATCGGGGGTAGATACGCAGTATTTT.

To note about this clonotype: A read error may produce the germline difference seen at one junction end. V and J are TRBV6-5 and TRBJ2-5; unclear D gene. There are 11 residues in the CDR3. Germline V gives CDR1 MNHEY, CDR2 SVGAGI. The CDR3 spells CASSYGQTQCF. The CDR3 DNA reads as TGTGCCAGCAGTTACGGTCAGACCCAGTGCTTC.

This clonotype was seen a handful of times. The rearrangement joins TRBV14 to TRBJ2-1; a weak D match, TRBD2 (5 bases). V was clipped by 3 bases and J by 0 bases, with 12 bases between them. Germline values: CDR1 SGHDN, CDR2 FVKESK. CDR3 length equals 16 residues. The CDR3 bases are TGTGCCAGCAGCCAGGAGCGGACCAGCTCCTACAATGAGCAGTTCTTC. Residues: CASSQERTSSYNEQFF.

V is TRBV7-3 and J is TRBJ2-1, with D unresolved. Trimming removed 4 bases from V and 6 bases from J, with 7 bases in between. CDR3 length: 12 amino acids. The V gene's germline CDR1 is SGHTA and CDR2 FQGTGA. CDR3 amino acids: CASSSPPNEQFF. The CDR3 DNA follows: TGTGCCAGCAGCTCCCCCCCCAATGAGCAGTTCTTC. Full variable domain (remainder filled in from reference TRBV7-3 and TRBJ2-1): GAGVSQTPSNKVTEKGKYVELRCDPISGHTALYWYRQSLGQGPEFLIYFQGTGAADDSGLPNDRFFAVRPEGSVSTLKIQRTERGDSAVYLCASSSPPNEQFFGPGTRLTVL.

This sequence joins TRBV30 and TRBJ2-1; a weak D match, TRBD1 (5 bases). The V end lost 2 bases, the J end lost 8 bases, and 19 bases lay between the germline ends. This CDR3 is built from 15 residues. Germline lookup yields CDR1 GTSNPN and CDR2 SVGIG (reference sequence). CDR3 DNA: TGTGCCTGGAGTCCCGACAGACCGGCGTGGGATGAGCAGTTCTTC. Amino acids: CAWSPDRPAWDEQFF.

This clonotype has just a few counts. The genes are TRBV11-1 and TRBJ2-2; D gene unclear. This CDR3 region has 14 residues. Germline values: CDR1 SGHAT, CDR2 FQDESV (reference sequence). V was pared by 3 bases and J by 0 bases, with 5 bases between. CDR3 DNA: TGTGCCAGCAGCTTGATGACGAACACCGGGGAGCTGTTTTTT. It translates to CASSLMTNTGELFF.

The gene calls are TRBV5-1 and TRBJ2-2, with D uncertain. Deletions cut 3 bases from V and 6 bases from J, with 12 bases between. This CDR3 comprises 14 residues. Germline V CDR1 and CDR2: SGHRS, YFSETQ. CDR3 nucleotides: TGCGCCAGCAGCTGGCCAGTGGGTTCCGGGGAGCTGTTTTTT. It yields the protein CASSWPVGSGELFF. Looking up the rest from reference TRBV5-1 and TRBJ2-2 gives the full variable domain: KAGVTQTPRYLIKTRGQQVTLSCSPISGHRSVSWYQQTPGQGLQFLFEYFSETQRNKGNFPGRFSGRQFSNSRSEMNVSTLELGDSALYLCASSWPVGSGELFFGEGSRLTVL.

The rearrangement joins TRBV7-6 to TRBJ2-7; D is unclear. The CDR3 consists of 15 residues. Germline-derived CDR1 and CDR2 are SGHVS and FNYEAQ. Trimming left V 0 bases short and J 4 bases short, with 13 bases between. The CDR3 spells CASSLAPSSLYEQYF. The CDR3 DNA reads TGTGCCAGCAGCTTAGCCCCCTCGAGCCTATACGAGCAGTACTTC.

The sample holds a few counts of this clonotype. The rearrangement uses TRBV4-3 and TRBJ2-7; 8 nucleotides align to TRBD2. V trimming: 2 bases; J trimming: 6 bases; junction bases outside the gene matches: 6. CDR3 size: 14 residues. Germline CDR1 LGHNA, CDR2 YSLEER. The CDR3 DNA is TGCGCCAGCAGCCAATTGCGGGAGGTGTCCGAGCAGTACTTC. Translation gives CASSQLREVSEQYF.

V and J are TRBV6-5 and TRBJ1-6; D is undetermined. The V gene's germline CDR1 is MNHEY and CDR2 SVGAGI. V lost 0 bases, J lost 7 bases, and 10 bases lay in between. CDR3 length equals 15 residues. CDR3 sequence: CASSYSSTANSPLHF. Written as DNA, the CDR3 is TGTGCCAGCAGTTACTCGAGTACGGCCAATTCACCCCTCCACTTT.

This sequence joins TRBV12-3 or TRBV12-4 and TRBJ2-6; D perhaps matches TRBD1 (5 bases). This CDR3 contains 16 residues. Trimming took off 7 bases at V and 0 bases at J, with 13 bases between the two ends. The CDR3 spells CASKSQAVSGANVLTF. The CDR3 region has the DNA TGTGCCAGCAAATCACAGGCCGTCTCTGGGGCCAACGTCCTGACTTTC.

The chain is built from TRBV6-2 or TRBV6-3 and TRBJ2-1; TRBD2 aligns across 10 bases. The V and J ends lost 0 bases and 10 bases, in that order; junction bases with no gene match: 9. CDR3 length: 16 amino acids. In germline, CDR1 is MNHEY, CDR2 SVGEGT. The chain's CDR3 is CASSYSLGSGGEEQFF. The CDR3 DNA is TGTGCCAGCAGTTACTCCCTAGGGAGCGGGGGGGAGGAGCAGTTCTTC.

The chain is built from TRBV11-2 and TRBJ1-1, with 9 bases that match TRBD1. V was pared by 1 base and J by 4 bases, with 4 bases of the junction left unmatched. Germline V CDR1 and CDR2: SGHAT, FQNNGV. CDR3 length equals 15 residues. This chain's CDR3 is CASSLAGQGSTEAFF. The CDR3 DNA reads TGTGCCAGCAGCTTAGCGGGACAGGGTAGCACTGAAGCTTTCTTT.

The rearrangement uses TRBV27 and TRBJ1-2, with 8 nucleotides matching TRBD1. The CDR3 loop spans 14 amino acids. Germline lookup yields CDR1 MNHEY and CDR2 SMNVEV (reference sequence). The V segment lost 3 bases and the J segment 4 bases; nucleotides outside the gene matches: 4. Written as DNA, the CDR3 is TGTGCCAGCAGTTTGGGACAGGCCCCCTATGGCTACACCTTC. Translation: CASSLGQAPYGYTF.

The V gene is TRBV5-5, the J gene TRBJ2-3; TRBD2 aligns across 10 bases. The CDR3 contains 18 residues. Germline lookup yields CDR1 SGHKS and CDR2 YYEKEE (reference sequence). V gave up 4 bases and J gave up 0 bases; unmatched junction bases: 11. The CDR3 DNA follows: TGTGCCAGCAGCCTGAATGGACTAGCGGAGACAAGCACAGATACGCAGTATTTT. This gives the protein CASSLNGLAETSTDTQYF. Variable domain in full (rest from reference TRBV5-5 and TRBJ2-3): DAGVTQSPTHLIKTRGQQVTLRCSPISGHKSVSWYQQVLGQGPQFIFQYYEKEERGRGNFPDRFSARQFPNYSSELNVNALLLGDSALYLCASSLNGLAETSTDTQYFGPGTRLTVL.